The rows below give T cell receptor beta chains drawn from one sample of a study of OX40 agonist ivuxolimab in advanced cancers. Profiling relied on immunoSEQ multiplex PCR, and the TCRdb table lists in-frame clones only, not all of them. Of 66,000 or so clones detected, about nine tenths appear once; the ten largest clones hold roughly 2.1%. The sample here was CD4+ or CD8+ T cells sorted from blood, taken in a trial of the OX40 agonist ivuxolimab. These receptors were taken from an adult with an advanced solid tumor such as melanoma, head and neck, liver or kidney cancer. CDR3s include the opening cysteine and the closing phenylalanine or tryptophan. Fields, in order: V gene, D gene, clone size, J gene, CDR3 protein, CDR3 DNA. The D gene is left open where the match is weak. For some rows the clone size is stated as once, few or many, or as a class when expanded; others skip it.

>TRBV5-6|.|.|TRBJ1-2
CASSLVQGPIYGYTF
TGTGCCAGCAGCTTGGTCCAGGGGCCTATTTATGGCTACACCTTC
>TRBV6-5|.|.|TRBJ1-2
CASSWSRNYGYTF
TGTGCCAGCAGTTGGAGTAGGAACTATGGCTACACCTTC
>TRBV1|.|.|TRBJ2-3
CTSSPWAREVGDTQYF
TGCACCAGCAGCCCCTGGGCGCGGGAGGTGGGTGATACGCAGTATTTT
>TRBV18|TRBD1|.|TRBJ1-5
CASSGTGGGNQPQHF
TGTGCCAGCTCAGGGACAGGGGGTGGCAATCAGCCCCAGCATTTT
>TRBV9|TRBD2|.|TRBJ2-1
CASSVSGTSGDYNEQFF
TGTGCCAGCAGCGTATCTGGGACTAGCGGGGACTACAATGAGCAGTTCTTC
>TRBV14|.|.|TRBJ1-2
CASSQDRNYGYTF
TGTGCCAGCAGCCAAGACAGGAACTATGGCTACACCTTC
>TRBV30|.|.|TRBJ2-7
CAWGQGEPYEQYF
TGTGCCTGGGGCCAGGGTGAGCCCTACGAGCAGTACTTC
>TRBV11-2|TRBD1|.|TRBJ2-1
CASSLGRTGRRGNEQFF
TGTGCCAGCAGCTTGGGACGGACAGGGCGAAGGGGCAATGAGCAGTTCTTC
>TRBV7-1|.|.|TRBJ2-1
CASSYDRSYNEQFF
TGTGCCAGCAGCTATGACAGGTCCTACAATGAGCAGTTCTTC
>TRBV28|.|.|TRBJ1-5
CASSLRGRNQPQHF
TGTGCCAGCAGTTTAAGGGGACGGAATCAGCCCCAGCATTTT
>TRBV2|.|.|TRBJ2-3
CASSDSASTDTQYF
TGTGCCAGCAGTGATAGCGCCAGCACAGATACGCAGTATTTT
>TRBV2|TRBD1|.|TRBJ2-7
CASSEETGGAHYREQYF
TGTGCCAGCAGTGAAGAGACAGGGGGCGCCCACTACCGCGAGCAGTACTTC
>TRBV13|.|.|TRBJ1-4
CASSRVRATNEKLFF
TGTGCCAGCAGCCGCGTGCGCGCAACTAATGAAAAACTGTTTTTT
>TRBV5-1|TRBD1|.|TRBJ2-7
CASSLAPDRNYEQYF
TGCGCCAGCAGCTTGGCCCCGGACAGGAACTACGAGCAGTACTTC
>TRBV7-2|TRBD1|.|TRBJ1-4
CASSLDRAVNEKLFF
TGTGCCAGCAGCCTGGACAGGGCTGTTAATGAAAAACTGTTTTTT
>TRBV4-3|TRBD2|.|TRBJ2-1
CASSQELARNEQFF
TGCGCCAGCAGCCAAGAACTAGCGAGGAATGAGCAGTTCTTC
>TRBV19|.|.|TRBJ2-2
CASRAVQGPNTGELFF
TGTGCCAGTAGGGCAGTACAGGGACCTAACACCGGGGAGCTGTTTTTT
>TRBV14|TRBD1|.|TRBJ2-4
CASSLRTGGGKNIQYF
TGTGCCAGCAGCCTTAGGACAGGGGGTGGCAAAAACATTCAGTACTTC
>TRBV28|.|.|TRBJ2-6
CASSSAAAAGANVLTF
TGTGCCAGCAGCTCCGCGGCGGCTGCGGGGGCCAACGTCCTGACTTTC
>TRBV7-9|.|.|TRBJ2-1
CASSPQGGVPSYNEQFF
TGTGCCAGCAGCCCTCAGGGGGGGGTACCGTCCTACAATGAGCAGTTCTTC
>TRBV5-1|TRBD2|.|TRBJ2-1
CASNPLAGGNNEQFF
TGCGCCAGCAACCCCTTAGCGGGGGGTAACAATGAGCAGTTCTTC
>TRBV7-9|TRBD1|.|TRBJ1-5
CASSRGTGDPNQPQHF
TGTGCCAGCAGCCGAGGGACAGGGGATCCCAATCAGCCCCAGCATTTT
>TRBV7-2|.|.|TRBJ1-5
CASSTGRWNQPQHF
TGTGCCAGCAGCACGGGCCGTTGGAACCAGCCCCAGCATTTT
>TRBV28|.|.|TRBJ2-7
CASRREYEQYF
TGTGCCAGCAGGAGGGAGTACGAGCAGTACTTC
>TRBV6-1|.|.|TRBJ2-3
CASSEAGSRLRQYF
TGTGCCAGCAGTGAAGCTGGCTCCCGGCTGAGACAGTATTTT
>TRBV27|.|.|TRBJ2-5
CASRLRGPQETQYF
TGTGCCAGCAGACTCCGCGGCCCCCAAGAGACCCAGTACTTC
>TRBV5-1|.|.|TRBJ2-3
CASSLGKGDTQYF
TGCGCCAGCAGCTTGGGCAAGGGAGATACGCAGTATTTT
>TRBV18|.|.|TRBJ2-1
CASSPFSAGSYNEQFF
TGTGCCAGCTCACCATTTAGCGCAGGTTCCTACAATGAGCAGTTCTTC
>TRBV28|.|.|TRBJ2-1
CASSFSAGIRINEQFF
TGTGCCAGCAGTTTCTCGGCGGGAATCCGTATAAATGAGCAGTTCTTC
>TRBV5-1|.|.|TRBJ1-1
CASSDWMGVGNTEAFF
TGCGCCAGCAGCGATTGGATGGGGGTGGGGAACACTGAAGCTTTCTTT
>TRBV28|TRBD1|.|TRBJ1-5
CASSGGTGGDYSNQPQHF
TGTGCCAGCAGTGGCGGGACAGGGGGTGATTATAGCAATCAGCCCCAGCATTTT
>TRBV28|TRBD1|few|TRBJ1-5
CASSPLKGQGNQPQHF
TGTGCCAGCAGTCCCCTAAAGGGACAGGGTAATCAGCCCCAGCATTTT
>TRBV6-1|TRBD2|.|TRBJ2-1
CASRLAGPYEQFF
TGTGCCAGCAGACTAGCGGGTCCTTATGAGCAGTTCTTC
>TRBV27|TRBD1|.|TRBJ2-5
CASSLSALDRQETQYF
TGTGCCAGCAGTTTATCGGCCTTGGACAGGCAAGAGACCCAGTACTTC
>TRBV10-3|.|.|TRBJ1-1
CANSQGGPNTEAFF
TGTGCCAACAGCCAGGGCGGCCCGAACACTGAAGCTTTCTTT